The sequence of this T cell receptor beta chain was determined in a study of shared clonotypes between healthy human individuals. General study points: Generally, estimated richness proved larger in naive subsets than it did in memory subsets. Some clonotypes were shared by all four sorted-subset donors, while others were not shared. The non-shared ones had lower generation probabilities than the shared ones.

Data came from immunoSEQ multiplex PCR; TCRdb stores just in-frame clones and leaves some out. The sample comprises roughly 2,500,000 clones, 80% to 95% of which are singletons, and roughly 0.39% rests with the top ten. Worth noting for this clone: Antigen specificity is unknown. Other DNA sequences of this sample code for an identical CDR3.

The source material was naive CD4+ T cells from PBMCs. Subset defined: CD45RA+ positively selected. This clonotype was obtained from a man in his late teens or twenties in good health. Some clones in this sample may be carry-over from other donors' samples.

This CDR3 is CASSFPGESYGYTF. The CDR3, as DNA: TGTGCCAGCAGTTTCCCAGGAGAGAGCTATGGCTACACCTTC. This chain uses TRBV28 with TRBJ1-2; D not resolved. The germline V gene has CDR1 MDHEN and CDR2 SYDVKM. The CDR3 is 14 amino acids. V was pared by 3 bases and J by 4 bases, with 12 bases between.